This is a list of T cell receptor beta chains from one sample in a study of blood T cell repertoires in COVID-19. The method was immunoSEQ multiplex PCR; TCRdb's version includes in-frame clones alone and lacks a portion of them. Of about 170,000 clones in the sample, approximately 84% are singletons; the top ten hold 13% to 15%. Sequences were obtained from peripheral blood. These TCRs come from a man aged 18 to 35 with active or convalescent COVID-19. The CDR3 runs from the conserved cysteine through the conserved F or W. Each record gives: V gene, clone size, J gene, D gene, CDR3 protein, CDR3 DNA. A D gene is named only where the DNA matches it firmly. Clone size is given for some rows only: seen once, a few or many times, or a class if the clone is expanded.

V: TRBV11-2
size: few
J: TRBJ2-3
D: NA
CDR3: CASSKAPHRIDTQYF
DNA: TGTGCCAGCAGCAAGGCCCCCCACAGAATAGATACGCAGTATTTT

V: TRBV19
size: NA
J: TRBJ2-5
D: TRBD2
CDR3: CASSTQRGGETQYF
DNA: TGTGCCAGTAGTACCCAACGCGGGGGAGAGACCCAGTACTTC

V: TRBV6-2/TRBV6-3
size: NA
J: TRBJ2-1
D: TRBD1
CDR3: CASSPRDRVYNEQFF
DNA: TGTGCCAGCAGCCCCCGGGACAGGGTCTACAATGAGCAGTTCTTC

V: TRBV11-3
size: NA
J: TRBJ2-1
D: NA
CDR3: CASSQAAGPSYNEQFF
DNA: TGTGCCAGCAGCCAGGCGGCGGGGCCCTCCTACAATGAGCAGTTCTTC

V: TRBV7-2
size: NA
J: TRBJ2-5
D: TRBD1
CDR3: CASRAQGPQETQYF
DNA: TGTGCCAGCAGGGCACAGGGGCCCCAAGAGACCCAGTACTTC

V: TRBV30
size: NA
J: TRBJ2-5
D: TRBD1
CDR3: CAWSKGQGFGETQYF
DNA: TGTGCCTGGAGTAAGGGACAGGGGTTCGGCGAGACCCAGTACTTC

V: TRBV20-1
size: NA
J: TRBJ2-3
D: NA
CDR3: CSASSSSAADTQYF
DNA: TGCAGTGCTAGTTCTAGCTCCGCGGCGGATACGCAGTATTTT

V: TRBV5-6
size: once
J: TRBJ2-1
D: TRBD2
CDR3: CASRRTSGRFNEQFF
DNA: TGTGCCAGCAGACGGACTAGCGGGAGATTTAATGAGCAGTTCTTC

V: TRBV7-2
size: NA
J: TRBJ2-2
D: NA
CDR3: CASSLHGGANTGELFF
DNA: TGTGCCAGCAGCTTACATGGCGGGGCGAACACCGGGGAGCTGTTTTTT

V: TRBV4-1
size: NA
J: TRBJ2-3
D: TRBD2
CDR3: CASSLGGLDLDTQYF
DNA: TGCGCCAGCAGCCTAGGCGGACTAGATTTGGATACGCAGTATTTT

V: TRBV6-5
size: few
J: TRBJ1-1
D: NA
CDR3: CASRSGHLNTEAFF
DNA: TGTGCCAGCAGATCTGGACACCTGAACACTGAAGCTTTCTTT

V: TRBV19
size: NA
J: TRBJ2-1
D: TRBD1
CDR3: CASSLLRTGRNEQFF
DNA: TGTGCCAGTAGCCTACTAAGGACAGGTAGGAATGAGCAGTTCTTC

V: TRBV7-6
size: NA
J: TRBJ1-2
D: TRBD1
CDR3: CASSLDHRGYGYTF
DNA: TGTGCCAGCAGCTTAGATCACAGGGGCTATGGCTACACCTTC

V: TRBV5-6
size: NA
J: TRBJ1-4
D: NA
CDR3: CASSLGGVGEKLFF
DNA: TGTGCCAGCAGCTTGGGGGGCGTCGGCGAAAAACTGTTTTTT

V: TRBV2
size: NA
J: TRBJ2-1
D: NA
CDR3: CASSQDLTREQFF
DNA: TGTGCCAGCAGTCAAGACCTCACTAGGGAGCAGTTCTTC

V: TRBV7-3
size: NA
J: TRBJ2-3
D: TRBD2
CDR3: CASSLTGSGSGTDTQYF
DNA: TGTGCCAGCAGCTTAACGGGTAGCGGGAGCGGAACAGATACGCAGTATTTT

V: TRBV11-2
size: few
J: TRBJ2-5
D: NA
CDR3: CASSFNKETQYF
DNA: TGTGCCAGCAGCTTTAATAAAGAGACCCAGTACTTC

V: TRBV6-5
size: NA
J: TRBJ2-2
D: TRBD1
CDR3: CASSQQGAVTGELFF
DNA: TGTGCCAGCAGTCAACAGGGGGCCGTGACCGGGGAGCTGTTTTTT

V: TRBV12-3/TRBV12-4
size: NA
J: TRBJ1-2
D: NA
CDR3: CASSSTVNYGYTF
DNA: TGTGCCAGCAGTTCTACAGTCAACTATGGCTACACCTTC

V: TRBV21-1
size: NA
J: TRBJ1-6
D: NA
CDR3: CASSKEGAVPRSPLHF
DNA: TGTGCCAGCAGCAAAGAAGGGGCAGTTCCAAGGTCACCCCTCCACTTT

V: TRBV19
size: NA
J: TRBJ2-3
D: NA
CDR3: CASSMATSTDTQYF
DNA: TGTGCCAGTAGTATGGCGACTAGCACAGATACGCAGTATTTT

V: TRBV4-1
size: NA
J: TRBJ1-2
D: TRBD1
CDR3: CASSQAGQGAFGYTF
DNA: TGCGCCAGCAGCCAAGCCGGACAGGGGGCTTTCGGCTACACCTTC

V: TRBV7-2
size: NA
J: TRBJ1-5
D: NA
CDR3: CASSREGNQPQHF
DNA: TGTGCCAGCAGCAGGGAGGGGAATCAGCCCCAGCATTTT

V: TRBV18
size: NA
J: TRBJ2-1
D: TRBD2
CDR3: CASSQREGYHNEQFF
DNA: TGTGCCAGCTCACAGCGGGAGGGTTACCACAATGAGCAGTTCTTC

V: TRBV2
size: NA
J: TRBJ2-7
D: TRBD1
CDR3: CASSTFGTGDYEQYF
DNA: TGTGCCAGCAGTACCTTCGGGACAGGGGACTACGAGCAGTACTTC

V: TRBV5-6
size: NA
J: TRBJ1-4
D: TRBD1
CDR3: CASSLRTGKGKLFF
DNA: TGTGCCAGCAGCCTCAGGACAGGGAAGGGAAAACTGTTTTTT

V: TRBV7-9
size: NA
J: TRBJ1-6
D: NA
CDR3: CASSRRWGEDSPLHF
DNA: TGTGCCAGCAGCCGGAGGTGGGGGGAAGATTCACCCCTCCACTTT

V: TRBV2
size: NA
J: TRBJ1-3
D: NA
CDR3: CASSRSGNTIYF
DNA: TGTGCCAGCAGCCGTTCTGGAAACACCATATATTTT

V: TRBV24-1
size: few
J: TRBJ2-1
D: NA
CDR3: CATGGTSTSYNEQFF
DNA: TGTGCCACCGGAGGGACGTCTACGAGCTACAATGAGCAGTTCTTC

V: TRBV18
size: NA
J: TRBJ2-1
D: NA
CDR3: CASSPPSGSYNEQFF
DNA: TGTGCCAGCTCACCACCAAGCGGCTCCTACAATGAGCAGTTCTTC

V: TRBV2
size: NA
J: TRBJ1-5
D: NA
CDR3: CASSVGQDQPQHF
DNA: TGTGCCAGCAGTGTGGGGCAGGATCAGCCCCAGCATTTT

V: TRBV7-2
size: NA
J: TRBJ1-1
D: NA
CDR3: CASSHSGRVEAFF
DNA: TGTGCCAGCAGCCACAGCGGAAGGGTTGAAGCTTTCTTT

V: TRBV5-1
size: NA
J: TRBJ2-5
D: TRBD2
CDR3: CASSPPGTSGSEETQYF
DNA: TGCGCCAGCAGCCCGCCCGGGACTAGCGGGAGTGAAGAGACCCAGTACTTC

V: TRBV7-9
size: NA
J: TRBJ2-7
D: TRBD1
CDR3: CASSLAGGTGAHEQYF
DNA: TGTGCCAGCAGCTTAGCTGGAGGGACAGGGGCCCACGAGCAGTACTTC

V: TRBV6-1
size: many
J: TRBJ1-1
D: TRBD1
CDR3: CASSEGQGFMNTEAFF
DNA: TGTGCCAGCAGTGAGGGACAGGGGTTCATGAACACTGAAGCTTTCTTT

V: TRBV28
size: NA
J: TRBJ2-1
D: NA
CDR3: CASSLRGSWAYNEQFF
DNA: TGTGCCAGCAGTTTACGGGGGAGTTGGGCCTACAATGAGCAGTTCTTC

V: TRBV6-5
size: NA
J: TRBJ1-2
D: TRBD1
CDR3: CASSYGSGGGYTF
DNA: TGTGCCAGCAGTTACGGCTCAGGGGGCGGCTACACCTTC

V: TRBV5-6
size: NA
J: TRBJ1-6
D: TRBD1
CDR3: CASSPSRGINSPLHF
DNA: TGTGCCAGCAGCCCGAGCAGGGGGATCAATTCACCCCTCCACTTT

V: TRBV6-6
size: NA
J: TRBJ1-3
D: NA
CDR3: CASTITGRRSGNTIYF
DNA: TGTGCCAGCACCATTACAGGGCGGCGGTCTGGAAACACCATATATTTT

V: TRBV6-5
size: NA
J: TRBJ1-2
D: TRBD1
CDR3: CASSWNRGLRRYTF
DNA: TGTGCCAGCAGTTGGAACAGGGGTTTAAGACGCTACACCTTC

V: TRBV4-1
size: NA
J: TRBJ1-1
D: TRBD1
CDR3: CASSQGDREDTEAFF
DNA: TGCGCCAGCAGCCAGGGGGACAGGGAGGACACTGAAGCTTTCTTT

V: TRBV5-6
size: NA
J: TRBJ1-2
D: TRBD1
CDR3: CASSLTRDRFILGYGYTF
DNA: TGTGCCAGCAGCTTGACCCGGGACAGGTTTATCCTGGGATATGGCTACACCTTC

V: TRBV7-9
size: NA
J: TRBJ2-7
D: NA
CDR3: CASSLGGVNYEQYF
DNA: TGTGCCAGCAGCTTAGGAGGCGTTAACTACGAGCAGTACTTC

V: TRBV3-1/TRBV3-2
size: NA
J: TRBJ1-5
D: TRBD1
CDR3: CASSPQGAHQPQHF
DNA: TGTGCCAGCAGCCCACAGGGGGCGCATCAGCCCCAGCATTTT

V: TRBV7-2
size: NA
J: TRBJ2-1
D: TRBD2
CDR3: CASSLSSGNNEQFF
DNA: TGTGCCAGCAGCTTGTCTAGCGGAAACAATGAGCAGTTCTTC

V: TRBV19
size: NA
J: TRBJ2-7
D: NA
CDR3: CASSTWQTPHEQYF
DNA: TGTGCCAGTAGTACATGGCAGACTCCCCACGAGCAGTACTTC

V: TRBV5-1
size: once
J: TRBJ2-3
D: TRBD1
CDR3: CASSLAGGQGSRNTDTQYF
DNA: TGCGCCAGCAGCTTGGCCGGAGGACAGGGGTCGCGAAACACAGATACGCAGTATTTT

V: TRBV28
size: NA
J: TRBJ2-7
D: TRBD1
CDR3: CASSFQDRGYEQYF
DNA: TGTGCCAGCAGTTTTCAGGACAGGGGTTACGAGCAGTACTTC

V: TRBV4-1
size: NA
J: TRBJ2-7
D: NA
CDR3: CASSLLDSLSYEQYF
DNA: TGCGCCAGCAGCCTCCTAGACAGTCTCTCCTACGAGCAGTACTTC

V: TRBV6-5
size: NA
J: TRBJ2-2
D: TRBD1
CDR3: CASSYGQGAGELFF
DNA: TGTGCCAGCAGTTACGGACAGGGGGCCGGGGAGCTGTTTTTT